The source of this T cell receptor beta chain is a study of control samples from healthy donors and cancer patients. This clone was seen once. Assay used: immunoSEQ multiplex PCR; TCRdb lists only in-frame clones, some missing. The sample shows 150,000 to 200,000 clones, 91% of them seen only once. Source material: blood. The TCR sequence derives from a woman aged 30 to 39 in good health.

The CDR3 DNA reads TGTGCCAGCGTCGAGCGGGAGAGATACAATGAGCAGTTCTTC. This translates into CASVERERYNEQFF. J is TRBJ2-1 and V is TRBV7-2, with 8 bases aligning to TRBD2. V lost 8 bases, J lost 4 bases, and 7 bases stayed unmatched. Germline assignment: CDR1 SGHTA and CDR2 FQGNSA. CDR3 length: 14 amino acids.